This T cell receptor (beta chain) was captured in a study of blood T cell repertoires in COVID-19. Study overall: The origin of the acute and convalescent COVID-19 samples was the United States, Italy and Spain. T cells, B-cell-depleted T cells, or PBMCs supplied cDNA or gDNA.

Per the authors' pipeline: Estimates of nucleated cell counts were drawn from the amplification of reference gene primers. Repertoires were generated with immunoSEQ multiplex PCR, while TCRdb's copy carries only in-frame clones and drops some. V, J and clone size are those of that table, while D and trimming were read from the DNA. This sample yields 130,000 or so clones, of which approximately 80% are seen a single time; about 12% belongs to the top ten. The CDR3 loop spans 14 amino acids. V lost 5 bases to trimming and J lost 0 bases; unmatched junction nucleotides: 1. CDR1 and CDR2 (germline): SNHLY, FYNNEI.

The chain uses TRBV2 and TRBJ1-5, with 7 bases fitting TRBD1. This receptor was taken from a human donor in a cohort sampled during active COVID-19. The sequencing input was peripheral blood. CDR3 in amino acids: CASSRQGSNQPQHF. In nucleotides, the CDR3 is TGTGCCAGCAGTAGACAGGGTAGCAATCAGCCCCAGCATTTT.